Listed here are 6 T cell receptor beta chains from one sample, sequenced in a study of OX40 agonist ivuxolimab in advanced cancers. Some clones are missing from TCRdb's copy, which holds only in-frame ones; the method was immunoSEQ multiplex PCR. This sample has fewer than 200,000 clones, with roughly 94% found just once. The specimen comprised CD4+ or CD8+ T cells sorted from blood, sampled in a trial of the OX40 agonist ivuxolimab. These receptors originate from an adult with an advanced solid tumor such as melanoma, head and neck, liver or kidney cancer.

The J gene is TRBJ2-7, the V gene TRBV28; 8 bases fit TRBD2. J gave up 4 bases and V 4 bases, and 6 bases lay outside the gene matches. Germline values: CDR1 MDHEN, CDR2 SYDVKM. The CDR3 has 14 residues. CDR3 in amino acids: CASSSPGLAYEQYF. As DNA, the CDR3 is TGTGCCAGCAGTTCCCCAGGACTAGCTTACGAGCAGTACTTC.

The CDR3 region has the DNA TGTGCCAGCAGCGCAGGGTTTGGGTATCAAGAGACCCAGTACTTC. Amino acids: CASSAGFGYQETQYF. The rearrangement links TRBV7-7 to TRBJ2-5; D may be TRBD1 (5 bases). The CDR3 extends over 15 amino acids. V lost 5 bases, J lost 2 bases, and 15 bases lay in between. From germline, CDR1 is SSHAT and CDR2 FNYEAQ (reference sequence).

The chain employs TRBV5-1 and TRBJ2-3; 7 bases line up with TRBD2. J gave up 1 base and V 0 bases, and 5 bases lay outside the gene matches. The CDR3 is 16 amino acids. The germline CDR1 and CDR2 sequences are SGHRS and YFSETQ. The CDR3 bases are TGCGCCAGCAGCTTGGCCAGGCTAGCGGGCACAGATACGCAGTATTTT. The encoded protein is CASSLARLAGTDTQYF.

The chain joins TRBV11-2 to TRBJ2-1, with a possible D match to TRBD2 (6 bases). V was cut by 3 bases and J by 4 bases, with 13 bases left in between. The CDR3 totals 15 residues. The V gene's germline CDR1 is SGHAT and CDR2 FQNNGV. CDR3 region: CASSLLAGPYNEQFF. The CDR3 DNA reads as TGTGCCAGCAGCTTGCTTGCGGGGCCTTACAATGAGCAGTTCTTC.

The chain combines TRBV19 with TRBJ2-7; D not resolved. Germline CDR1 and CDR2: LNHDA and SQIVND (reference sequence). Trimming cost V 3 bases and J 2 bases, with 14 bases left between them. This CDR3 region has 15 residues. Here the CDR3 DNA reads TGTGCCAGTAGTATCACGACATACGGCGCCTACGAGCAGTACTTC. Protein product: CASSITTYGAYEQYF.

The gene calls are TRBV29-1 and TRBJ2-3, with 12 bases lining up with TRBD1. J lost 4 bases, V lost 4 bases, and 6 bases had no gene match. The CDR3 length is 15 residues. Germline CDR1 is SQVTM and CDR2 is ANQGSEA. DNA of the CDR3: TGCAGCGTTGGGGACAGGGGGCAGGTAGCAGATACGCAGTATTTT. It codes for CSVGDRGQVADTQYF.